Below, 16 T cell receptor beta chains from the same sample are listed, as sequenced in a study of tumor-infiltrating lymphocytes in primary liver carcinoma. cDNA specific to TCR beta was made from approximately 0.55 ug of total RNA, with a constant-region primer employed for priming. Libraries covering TCR beta were generated through three nested multiplex PCR rounds (using a slightly modified ARM-PCR). The two initial PCR rounds, around 10 cycles each, used TRBV1-TRBV30 forward and C-beta reverse primers. TCRdb used MiXCR to reprocess the multiplex PCR reads, holding one entry per CDR3 protein. This sample carries 100,000 or so distinct CDR3 sequences, 82% of them seen once, and the ten largest clones take approximately 20%. Co-extraction yielded RNA and DNA from approximately 22-30 mg of unsorted bulk tissue. Material for sequencing was liver tumor tissue from sampling region 3. The sample's subset: tumor region T3, left-lateral pole. Receptors were obtained from a man in his forties or fifties with primary liver carcinoma and hepatitis B virus infection.

This clonotype is medium-sized (0.01 to 0.1%) in the sample. The rearrangement uses TRBV5-4 and TRBJ1-5; TRBD1 agrees at 7 bases. The CDR3 runs 14 residues. Per the germline V gene, CDR1 is SGHNT and CDR2 is YYREEE (reference sequence). V gave up 4 bases and J gave up 5 bases; unmatched junction bases: 6. CDR3 residues: CASSLGGVDQPQHF. The CDR3 region has the DNA TGTGCCAGCAGCCTAGGGGGCGTCGATCAGCCCCAGCATTTT.

In regard to this clonotype: At one of its ends the junction is not consistent with the germline gene, which may arise from a read error. The rearrangement uses TRBV10-2 and TRBJ2-7, with a possible D match to TRBD1 (8 bases). This CDR3 region has 14 residues. CDR1 WSHSY and CDR2 SAAADI come from the germline V gene. The CDR3 nucleotides are TGCGCCAGCAGCTACAGGGGGGGTTCCTACGGGCAGTACTTC. Protein: CASSYRGGSYGQYF.

In regard to this clonotype: The junction and the germline gene differ at one end; a read error may be behind it. V gene TRBV6-1 combines with J gene TRBJ1-1; D gene uncertain. This CDR3 is built from 13 residues. CDR1 is MNHNS, CDR2 SASEGT, per germline. CDR3 amino acids: CTSRRVWNIEAFF. The CDR3 DNA reads TGTACCAGCAGAAGAGTGTGGAACATTGAAGCTTTCTTT.

Turning to this clonotype: The junction departs from germline at one end; a sequencing error may be responsible. The gene calls are TRBV29-1 and TRBJ2-5; perhaps TRBD1 as D (6 bases). The CDR3 is 12 residues long. Germline V gene data show CDR1 as SQVTM and CDR2 as ANQGSEA. CDR3 loop: CSVIGQQEIQYF. For the CDR3, the DNA is TGCAGCGTTATTGGACAGCAAGAGATCCAGTACTTC. Based on the CDR3 plus reference TRBV29-1 and TRBJ2-5, the full variable domain is SAVISQKPSRDICQRGTSLTIQCQVDSQVTMMFWYRQQPGQSLTLIATANQGSEATYESGFVIDKFPISRPNLTFSTLTVSNMSPEDSSIYLCSVIGQQEIQYFGPGTRLLVL.

This chain connects TRBV10-2 to TRBJ2-7; D perhaps matches TRBD2 (5 bases). Trimming removed 6 bases at V and 8 bases at J, with 14 bases between. This CDR3 comprises 12 residues. Looked up from germline, CDR1 is WSHSY and CDR2 is SAAADI. CDR3 in DNA: TGCGCCAGCAGCCACATTAGCGTTCAGCAGTACGTC. As protein: CASSHISVQQYV.

Of note for this clonotype: Because the CDR3 is missing its conserved closing phenylalanine or tryptophan, this is likely a read error. No DNA is shown, since the ends of the CDR3 on it are uncertain; the CDR3 is the one TCRdb lists. The rearrangement links TRBV5-6 to TRBJ2-7; the D call in the table, TRBD1, was not verified against the DNA. The germline V gene encodes CDR1 SGHDT and CDR2 YYEEEE. The CDR3 has 19 residues if both end residues are counted. The CDR3 reads CASSATGTREGQNSYEQYL.

Points on this clonotype: A much larger clonotype is one base distant, so this may be a read error. The chain has TRBV7-9 and TRBJ2-2; D unclear. The V and J ends lost 1 base and 2 bases respectively, with 5 bases between them. The CDR3 has 14 residues. The V gene's germline CDR1 is SEHNR and CDR2 FQNEAQ (reference sequence). The CDR3 sequence is CASSLVDNTGELFF. The CDR3 DNA reads as TGTGCCAGCAGCTTAGTGGACAACACCGGGGAGCTGTTTTTT.

This clonotype was counted a single time. This CDR3 fails to terminate in the conserved phenylalanine or tryptophan, so it likely reflects a read error. The chain employs TRBV6-5 and TRBJ1-4, with unresolved D. The CDR3 length is 14 residues. With 8 bases removed from V and 0 bases from J, the gap between germline ends came to 10 bases. Germline CDR1 MNHEY, CDR2 SVGAGI. In DNA, the CDR3 is TGTGCCAGCCGCCTAGTAGCAACTAATGAAAAACTGTTTCAT. It encodes CASRLVATNEKLFH.

Worth noting for this clonotype: Given the absence of the conserved phenylalanine or tryptophan at the CDR3 end, a read error is likely. The limits of the CDR3 on the DNA are not certain, so only TCRdb's listed CDR3 is given. The rearrangement joins TRBV4-2 to TRBJ2-7; the table names TRBD2, a call not compared with the DNA. The CDR3 is 15 residues long, ends included. The germline CDR1 and CDR2 sequences are LGHNA and YNFKEQ. The CDR3 protein is CAGSQGTGSQYEQYL.

The chain carries TRBV21-1 and TRBJ2-3; the DNA was not used to check the table's D call, TRBD2. TRBV21-1 is reported as a pseudogene. The CDR3 runs to 18 residues. This CDR3 is CASRTQPEREGGTDTQYF. CDR3 DNA sequence: TGTGCCAGCAGAACCCAACCCGAGCGGGAGGGAGGCACAGATACGCAATATTTT.

This clonotype was seen only once. A read error is likely, as this CDR3 ends without the conserved phenylalanine or tryptophan. The V call is TRBV11-2, the J call TRBJ1-5, with a possible D match to TRBD1 (6 bases). The CDR3 contains 13 residues. Germline assignment: CDR1 SGHAT and CDR2 FQNNGV. V was trimmed by 6 bases and J by 5 bases, leaving 11 bases between them. In DNA, the CDR3 is TGTGCCAGCAGTCGCGACAGGCATCAGCCCCAGCATTAT. It specifies CASSRDRHQPQHY.

Of note for this clonotype: The CDR3 does not end in the conserved phenylalanine or tryptophan, so this is likely a read error. The chain combines TRBV5-6 with TRBJ1-2, with TRBD1 as a possible D gene (5 bases). Germline V CDR1 and CDR2: SGHDT, YYEEEE. The ends were cut back, 1 base at V and 11 bases at J, with 9 bases in the middle. The CDR3 has 11 residues. This chain's CDR3 is CASSLNGGYTL. The DNA of the CDR3 is TGTGCCAGCAGCTTGAACGGGGGATACACCCTC.

This clonotype is a singleton in its sample. Compared with germline, one end of the junction differs, possibly owing to a read error. The rearrangement joins TRBV11-2 to TRBJ2-7; D remains ambiguous. The CDR3 spans 11 residues. Looked up from germline, CDR1 is SGHAT and CDR2 is FQNNGV. For the CDR3, the DNA is TGTGCCAGCATCTTAGGCCACGAGCAGTACTTC. Translated: CASILGHEQYF.

Of note for this clonotype: This may arise from a read error, as a much more abundant clone is one base away. The chain has TRBV5-6 and TRBJ2-1, with TRBD2 identical over 8 bases. Trimming at V came to 4 bases and at J to 2 bases, leaving 14 bases not matched to a gene. Looked up from germline, CDR1 is SGHDT and CDR2 is YYEEEE. CDR3 length: 18 residues. The CDR3 nucleotides read TGTGCCAGCAGCCGGGGACTAGTGGGAGTTTTGACCTACAATGAGCAGTTCTTC. This gives the protein CASSRGLVGVLTYNEQFF.

Worth noting for this clonotype: One junction end does not reproduce the germline sequence, and a read error may be involved. This chain joins TRBV7-9 and TRBJ2-5; a possible D gene is TRBD1 (6 bases). Germline V gives CDR1 SEHNR, CDR2 FQNEAQ (reference sequence). The CDR3 is 12 amino acids. CDR3 amino acids: CANRQEGETQYF. CDR3 bases: TGTGCCAACAGACAGGAAGGGGAGACCCAGTACTTT. The whole variable domain, remainder taken from reference TRBV7-9 and TRBJ2-5, is DTGVSQNPRHKITKRGQNVTFRCDPISEHNRLYWYRQTLGQGPEFLTYFQNEAQLEKSRLLSDRFSAERPKGSFSTLEIQRTEQGDSAMYLCANRQEGETQYFGPGTRLLVL.

This clonotype was found many times. The chain combines TRBV11-2 with TRBJ2-3, with TRBD2 matching over 12 bases. The CDR3 loop spans 16 amino acids. The trim removed 5 bases at V and 6 bases at J, leaving 9 bases unmatched. Germline V gives CDR1 SGHAT, CDR2 FQNNGV. CDR3 sequence: CASSAPTSGSGDTQYF. The CDR3 bases are TGTGCCAGCAGCGCTCCGACTAGCGGGAGTGGGGATACGCAGTATTTT.